This T cell receptor (beta chain) was obtained from a study of blood T cell repertoires in COVID-19. The CDR3 sequence is 17 residues long. Trimming removed 0 bases from V and 2 bases from J; junction bases left unmatched: 7. Germline-derived CDR1 and CDR2 are LGHNA and YNFKEQ. Authors' data handling: For nucleated cells, counts were estimated from reference gene primer amplification. Clones were read by immunoSEQ multiplex PCR, and TCRdb kept only the in-frame ones, dropping some. D and trimming were read from the DNA, whereas the V and J calls and clone size are those reported in that table. The table has about 82,000 clones, 75% to 85% seen once.

J is TRBJ2-5 and V is TRBV4-2, with TRBD1 matching 9 bases. The sequenced material came from peripheral blood. This clonotype was obtained from a woman between 40 and 50 years old with active or convalescent COVID-19. The CDR3 reads CASSQEGTGKWQETQYF. The CDR3, as DNA: TGTGCCAGCAGCCAAGAGGGGACAGGGAAGTGGCAAGAGACCCAGTACTTC.